What follows are 14 T cell receptor beta chains derived from one specimen sequenced in a study of OX40 agonist ivuxolimab in advanced cancers. The method was immunoSEQ multiplex PCR; TCRdb's version includes in-frame clones alone and lacks a portion of them. Of approximately 99,000 clones listed, approximately 94% are singletons. Source: CD4+ or CD8+ T cells sorted from blood, taken in a trial of the OX40 agonist ivuxolimab. These receptor sequences come from an adult with an advanced solid tumor such as melanoma, head and neck, liver or kidney cancer.

CDR3 nucleotides: TGTGCCAGCAGCGGACAGGGCTCTGGCTACACCTTC. Translation: CASSGQGSGYTF. V is TRBV2 and J is TRBJ1-2, with TRBD1 identical over 8 bases. Germline V gene data show CDR1 as SNHLY and CDR2 as FYNNEI. The junction had 4 bases not matched to a gene; V was cut back by 6 bases and J by 7 bases. The CDR3 runs 12 residues.

As regards this clone: A junction end diverges from the germline sequence, so it may reflect a read error. The chain employs TRBV6-5 and TRBJ1-2, with D possibly being TRBD1 (5 bases). Germline V CDR1 and CDR2: MNHEY, SVGAGI. The CDR3 length is 12 residues. The DNA of the CDR3 is TGTGCCAGCAGTCTGCCGGGACGGCATCCCTCCTTC. It translates to CASSLPGRHPSF.

V usage is TRBV10-3 and J usage is TRBJ2-5; D possibly corresponds to TRBD2 (6 bases). Trimming cost V 6 bases and J 4 bases, with 15 bases left between them. Germline CDR1 and CDR2: ENHRY and SYGVKD. The CDR3 consists of 14 residues. The CDR3 loop is CAIRAGGGGETQYF. In DNA, the CDR3 is TGTGCCATCAGGGCCGGGGGAGGTGGAGAGACCCAGTACTTC.

This sequence joins TRBV6-5 and TRBJ1-1; TRBD1 is a possible D gene (5 bases). The V end was cut by 5 bases, the J end by 5 bases, with 15 bases between. CDR3 length: 14 residues. CDR1 and CDR2 from the germline V gene are MNHEY and SVGAGI. The CDR3, as DNA: TGTGCCAGCAGTCGCGGCAGGGAAGTAACTGAAGCTTTCTTT. It is translated as CASSRGREVTEAFF.

This chain links TRBV21-1 with TRBJ2-5; the D call TRBD2 from the table was never checked on the DNA. TRBV21-1 is tagged as a pseudogene. The CDR3 is 16 residues long. The CDR3: CASSNRGESYQETQYF. The CDR3 DNA is TGTGCCAGCAGCAATCGGGGGGAAAGCTACCAAGAGACCCAGTACTTC.

The gene calls are TRBV18 and TRBJ2-7; 9 bases map to TRBD1. Looked up from germline, CDR1 is KGHSH and CDR2 is LQKENI. V shed 3 bases and J 2 bases; nucleotides not matched to a gene: 5. This CDR3 region has 15 residues. This CDR3 reads CASSPGQGDPYEQYF. CDR3 bases: TGTGCCAGCTCACCGGGACAGGGTGATCCCTACGAGCAGTACTTC. Filled out from reference TRBV18 and TRBJ2-7, the complete variable domain reads NAGVMQNPRHLVRRRGQEARLRCSPMKGHSHVYWYRQLPEEGLKFMVYLQKENIIDESGMPKERFSAEFPKEGPSILRIQQVVRGDSAAYFCASSPGQGDPYEQYFGPGTRLTVT.

The chain employs TRBV7-9 and TRBJ2-5, with D unresolved. CDR1 and CDR2 (germline): SEHNR, FQNEAQ (reference sequence). CDR3 size: 14 residues. V was shortened by 1 base and J by 1 base, with 7 bases between the two germline ends. The DNA for the CDR3 is TGTGCCAGCAGCTTAGGACCCAGCCAAGAGACCCAGTACTTC. It yields the protein CASSLGPSQETQYF.

V is TRBV18 and J is TRBJ2-7, with D possibly being TRBD1 (6 bases). Germline loops: CDR1 KGHSH, CDR2 LQKENI. The V gene lost 0 bases and the J gene lost 4 bases, with 13 bases spanning the gap. The CDR3 runs 15 residues. As DNA, the CDR3 is TGTGCCAGCTCACCACCGAGCCGACAGGCTTACGAGCAGTACTTC. Encoded protein: CASSPPSRQAYEQYF.

The chain carries TRBV2 and TRBJ2-2; 10 positions agree with TRBD1. CDR3 length: 15 residues. V gave up 5 bases and J gave up 6 bases; unmatched junction bases: 6. CDR1 is SNHLY and CDR2 is FYNNEI in the germline V gene. In nucleotides, the CDR3 is TGTGCCAGCAGTCTACGACAGGGGGCCGCCGGGGAGCTGTTTTTT. Translated: CASSLRQGAAGELFF.

This chain links TRBV2 with TRBJ2-7; 11 bases line up with TRBD2. Trimming took 6 bases from V and 4 from J; bases not matched to a gene: 8. CDR1 and CDR2 (germline): SNHLY, FYNNEI. The CDR3 loop spans 15 amino acids. The CDR3 DNA reads TGTGCCAGCAGGCCTCTAGCGGGGGGACCTTACGAGCAGTACTTC. Translation gives CASRPLAGGPYEQYF. Filled out from reference TRBV2 and TRBJ2-7, the complete variable domain reads EPEVTQTPSHQVTQMGQEVILRCVPISNHLYFYWYRQILGQKVEFLVSFYNNEISEKSEIFDDQFSVERPDGSNFTLKIRSTKLEDSAMYFCASRPLAGGPYEQYFGPGTRLTVT.

This rearrangement joins TRBV30 to TRBJ1-2; D is uncertain. Trimming pared 1 base from V and 0 bases from J, leaving 9 bases between. The germline gives CDR1 GTSNPN, CDR2 SVGIG (reference sequence). This CDR3 comprises 14 residues. The CDR3 DNA reads TGTGCCTGGAGTGCGGGAGGTTCTAACTATGGCTACACCTTC. This codes for CAWSAGGSNYGYTF.

V is TRBV5-1 and J is TRBJ2-7, with 7 bases that match TRBD1. The CDR3 runs to 15 residues. Germline V lookup: CDR1 SGHRS, CDR2 YFSETQ. J lost 1 base, V lost 4 bases, and 8 bases had no gene match. Here the CDR3 DNA reads TGCGCCAGCAGCCAGGGGACAGCCAGTTCCTACGAGCAGTACTTC. Residues: CASSQGTASSYEQYF. Full variable domain (missing parts from reference TRBV5-1 and TRBJ2-7): KAGVTQTPRYLIKTRGQQVTLSCSPISGHRSVSWYQQTPGQGLQFLFEYFSETQRNKGNFPGRFSGRQFSNSRSEMNVSTLELGDSALYLCASSQGTASSYEQYFGPGTRLTVT.

This chain links TRBV5-4 with TRBJ2-5; D is undetermined. This CDR3 region has 14 residues. The ends were cut back, 4 bases at V and 4 bases at J, with 14 bases in the middle. From germline, CDR1 is SGHNT and CDR2 YYREEE (reference sequence). This chain's CDR3 is CASSPPDPGETQYF. In nucleotides, the CDR3 is TGTGCCAGCAGCCCCCCTGACCCTGGAGAGACCCAGTACTTC.

This chain links TRBV4-1 with TRBJ2-3, with D possibly being TRBD2 (7 bases). The CDR3 contains 16 residues. The V gene's germline CDR1 is MGHRA and CDR2 YSYEKL. The germline V and J ends were trimmed by 1 base and 8 bases, with 19 bases remaining between them. CDR3 sequence reads: CASSQVGGGVFGTQYF. The CDR3 nucleotides read TGCGCCAGCAGCCAAGTGGGAGGGGGGGTTTTTGGTACGCAGTATTTT.